This T cell receptor (beta chain) was sequenced for a study of blood T cell repertoires in COVID-19. At the level of the study: The origin of the acute and convalescent COVID-19 samples was the United States, Italy and Spain. From T cells, B-cell-depleted T cells, or PBMCs came the material, which was cDNA or gDNA.

CDR1 and CDR2 from the germline V gene are SNHLY and FYNNEI. The CDR3 runs 19 residues. The trim removed 6 bases at V and 2 bases at J, leaving 14 bases unmatched. Per the study methods: Amplifying reference gene primers gave estimates of nucleated cell counts. TCRdb's table, derived via immunoSEQ multiplex PCR, lists solely in-frame clones and lacks some. The DNA was the basis for D and trimming; V, J and clone size are from that table. The sample gives roughly 380,000 clones, about four fifths of which show up once; more than 0.85% is in the top ten. This TCR was sampled from a human donor with acute or convalescent COVID-19. The donor label of this sample is uncertain. The V gene is TRBV2, the J gene TRBJ1-5; 12 nucleotides align to TRBD1. Sequencing input: peripheral blood. The CDR3 DNA sequence: TGTGCCAGCAGGGGGGCTCTGGGACAGGGGGCCGGTGGCAATCAGCCCCAGCATTTT. It encodes CASRGALGQGAGGNQPQHF.